What follows describes a single T cell receptor beta chain. The junction and the germline gene differ at one end; a read error may be behind it. Other nucleotide sequences from this sample produce the same CDR3. TCRdb's table, derived via immunoSEQ multiplex PCR, lists solely in-frame clones and lacks some. Of fewer than 35,000 clones in the sample, about nine tenths were seen once. The record originates from a study of T cell changes during pregnancy in multiple sclerosis. Germline V gene lookup returns CDR1 LGHNA and CDR2 YSLEER. The CDR3 totals 18 residues. This receptor was obtained from a female donor with multiple sclerosis, enrolled in a pregnancy study. Sample: CD8+ T cells from peripheral blood mononuclear cells, taken in the second trimester of pregnancy. The chain employs TRBV4-3 and TRBJ1-4; D call uncertain. CDR3 protein: CASSQDFLVRATFEKLFF. DNA of the CDR3: TGCGCCAGCAGTCAAGATTTTCTAGTGAGGGCAACCTTTGAAAAACTGTTTTTT.